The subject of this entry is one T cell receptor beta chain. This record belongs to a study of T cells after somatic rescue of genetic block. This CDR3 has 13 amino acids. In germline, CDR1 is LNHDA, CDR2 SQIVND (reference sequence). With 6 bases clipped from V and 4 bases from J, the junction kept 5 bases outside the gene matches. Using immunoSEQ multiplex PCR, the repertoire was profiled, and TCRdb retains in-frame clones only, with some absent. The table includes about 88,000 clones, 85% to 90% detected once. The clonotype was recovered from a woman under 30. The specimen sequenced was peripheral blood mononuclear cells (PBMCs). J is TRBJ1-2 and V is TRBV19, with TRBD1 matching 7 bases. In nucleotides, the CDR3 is TGTGCCAGTAGACGGGACAGCGCCTATGGCTACACCTTC. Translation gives CASRRDSAYGYTF.